This TCR beta chain comes out of a study of technical replicates of blood from a handful of donors. V was trimmed by 5 bases and J by 3 bases, leaving 14 bases between them. The CDR3 is 15 amino acids. CDR1 MNHEY and CDR2 SVGAGI come from the germline V gene. Libraries were prepared by immunoSEQ multiplex PCR; TCRdb keeps only in-frame clonotypes and omits some of them. The data show about 70,000 clones, approximately 92% seen once. Sequencing was performed on T cells isolated from PBMCs. The TCR originated in a human donor in good health. This sequence joins TRBV6-5 and TRBJ2-1; possibly TRBD2 for D (6 bases). CDR3 nucleotides: TGTGCCAGCAGTAGGGAGCCCGGGGGCTACAATGAGCAGTTCTTC. Translating it yields CASSREPGGYNEQFF.